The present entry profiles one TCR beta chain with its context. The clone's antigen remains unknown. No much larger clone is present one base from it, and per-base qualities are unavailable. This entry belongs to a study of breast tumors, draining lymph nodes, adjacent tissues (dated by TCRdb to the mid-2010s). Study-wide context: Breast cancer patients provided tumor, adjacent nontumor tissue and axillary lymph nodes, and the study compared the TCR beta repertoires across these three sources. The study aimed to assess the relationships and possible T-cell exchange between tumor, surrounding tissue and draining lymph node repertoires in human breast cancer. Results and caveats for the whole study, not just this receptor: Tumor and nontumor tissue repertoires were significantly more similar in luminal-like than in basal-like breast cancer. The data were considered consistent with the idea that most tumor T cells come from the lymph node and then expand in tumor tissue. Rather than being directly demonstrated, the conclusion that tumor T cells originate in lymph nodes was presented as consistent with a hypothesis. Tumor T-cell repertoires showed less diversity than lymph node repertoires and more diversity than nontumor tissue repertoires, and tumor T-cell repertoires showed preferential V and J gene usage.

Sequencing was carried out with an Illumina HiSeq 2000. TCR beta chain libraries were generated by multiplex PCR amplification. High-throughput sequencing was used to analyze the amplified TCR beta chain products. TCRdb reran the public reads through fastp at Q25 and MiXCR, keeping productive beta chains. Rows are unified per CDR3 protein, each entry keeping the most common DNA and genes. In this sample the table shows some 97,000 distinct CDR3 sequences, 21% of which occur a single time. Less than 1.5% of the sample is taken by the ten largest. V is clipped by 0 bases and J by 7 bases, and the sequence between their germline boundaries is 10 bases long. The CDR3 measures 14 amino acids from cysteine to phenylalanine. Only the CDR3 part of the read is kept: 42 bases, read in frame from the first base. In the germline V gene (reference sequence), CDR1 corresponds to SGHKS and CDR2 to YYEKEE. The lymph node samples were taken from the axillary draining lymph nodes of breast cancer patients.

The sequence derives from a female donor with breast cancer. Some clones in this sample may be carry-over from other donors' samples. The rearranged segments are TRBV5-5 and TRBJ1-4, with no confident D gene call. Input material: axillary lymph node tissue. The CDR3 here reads CASSLENAVEKLFF. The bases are TGTGCCAGCAGCTTGGAGAATGCGGTTGAAAAACTGTTTTTT. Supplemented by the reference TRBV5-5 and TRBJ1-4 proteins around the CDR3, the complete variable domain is DAGVTQSPTHLIKTRGQQVTLRCSPISGHKSVSWYQQVLGQGPQFIFQYYEKEERGRGNFPDRFSARQFPNYSSELNVNALLLGDSALYLCASSLENAVEKLFFGSGTQLSVL.